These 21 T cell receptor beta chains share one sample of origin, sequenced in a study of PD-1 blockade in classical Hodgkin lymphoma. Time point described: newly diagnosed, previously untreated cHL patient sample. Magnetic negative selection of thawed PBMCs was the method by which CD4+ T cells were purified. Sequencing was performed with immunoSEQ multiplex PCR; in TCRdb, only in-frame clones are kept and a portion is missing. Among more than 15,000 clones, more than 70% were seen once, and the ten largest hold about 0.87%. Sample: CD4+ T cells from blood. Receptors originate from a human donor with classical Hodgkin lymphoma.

CDR3 bases: TGTGCCAGCTCCACAGGAGGGACAGGAACTAGCGGCGCGGCCTACGAGCAGTACTTC. This encodes CASSTGGTGTSGAAYEQYF. The J gene is TRBJ2-7, the V gene TRBV18; either TRBD1 or TRBD2 may supply D (8 bases each). Germline V gives CDR1 KGHSH, CDR2 LQKENI. The CDR3 consists of 19 residues. V lost 6 bases, J lost 2 bases, and 29 bases lay in between.

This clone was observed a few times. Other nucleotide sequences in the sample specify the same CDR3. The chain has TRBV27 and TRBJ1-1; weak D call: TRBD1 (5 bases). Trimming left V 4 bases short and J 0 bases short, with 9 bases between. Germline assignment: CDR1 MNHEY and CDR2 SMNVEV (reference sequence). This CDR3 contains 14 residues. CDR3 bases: TGTGCCAGCAGTTCTCCAGGGCTGAACACTGAAGCTTTCTTT. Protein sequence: CASSSPGLNTEAFF.

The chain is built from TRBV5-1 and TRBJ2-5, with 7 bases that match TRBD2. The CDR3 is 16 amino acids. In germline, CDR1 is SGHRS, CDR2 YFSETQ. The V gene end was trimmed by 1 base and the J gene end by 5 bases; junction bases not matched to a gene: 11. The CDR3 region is CASSLTSSGTMETQYF. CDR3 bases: TGCGCCAGCAGCTTGACGTCTAGCGGTACGATGGAGACCCAGTACTTC.

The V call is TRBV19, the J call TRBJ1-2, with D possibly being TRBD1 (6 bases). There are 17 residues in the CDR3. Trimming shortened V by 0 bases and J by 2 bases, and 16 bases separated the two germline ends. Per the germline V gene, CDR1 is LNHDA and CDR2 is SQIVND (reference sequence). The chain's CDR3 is CASSIDHQTGANYGYTF. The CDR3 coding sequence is TGTGCCAGTAGTATAGATCATCAGACAGGAGCAAACTATGGCTACACCTTC. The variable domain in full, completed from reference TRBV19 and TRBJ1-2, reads DGGITQSPKYLFRKEGQNVTLSCEQNLNHDAMYWYRQDPGQGLRLIYYSQIVNDFQKGDIAEGYSVSREKKESFPLTVTSAQKNPTAFYLCASSIDHQTGANYGYTFGSGTRLTVV.

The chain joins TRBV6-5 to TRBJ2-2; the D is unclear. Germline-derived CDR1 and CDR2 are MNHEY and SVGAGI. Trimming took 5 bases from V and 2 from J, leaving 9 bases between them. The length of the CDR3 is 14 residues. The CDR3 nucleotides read TGTGCCAGCAGTAATCAGCGTAACACCGGGGAGCTGTTTTTT. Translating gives CASSNQRNTGELFF.

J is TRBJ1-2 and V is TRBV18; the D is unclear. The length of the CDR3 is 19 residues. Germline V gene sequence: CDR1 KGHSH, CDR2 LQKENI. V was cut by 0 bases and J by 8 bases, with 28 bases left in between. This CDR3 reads CASSPPLALLRPSGGGYTF. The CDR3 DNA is TGTGCCAGCTCACCACCTCTAGCGCTACTCAGGCCTTCGGGAGGGGGCTACACCTTC.

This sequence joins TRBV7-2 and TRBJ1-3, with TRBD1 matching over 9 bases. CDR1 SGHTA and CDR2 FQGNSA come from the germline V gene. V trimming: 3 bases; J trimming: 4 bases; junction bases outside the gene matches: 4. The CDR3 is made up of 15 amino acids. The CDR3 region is CASSFGTGKGNTIYF. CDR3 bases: TGTGCCAGCAGCTTTGGGACAGGGAAGGGAAACACCATATATTTT.

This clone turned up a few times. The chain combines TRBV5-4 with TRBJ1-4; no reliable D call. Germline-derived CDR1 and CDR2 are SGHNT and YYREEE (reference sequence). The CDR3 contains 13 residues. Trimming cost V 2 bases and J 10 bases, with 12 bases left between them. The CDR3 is CASSFAGVGKLFF. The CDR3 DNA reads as TGTGCCAGCAGCTTCGCTGGAGTCGGAAAACTGTTTTTT.

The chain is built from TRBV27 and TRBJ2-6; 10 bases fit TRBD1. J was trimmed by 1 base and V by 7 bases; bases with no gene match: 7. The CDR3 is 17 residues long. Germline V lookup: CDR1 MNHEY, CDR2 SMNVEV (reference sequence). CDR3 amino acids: CASTTRDRGSGANVLTF. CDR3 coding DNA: TGTGCCAGCACCACCCGGGACAGGGGTTCTGGGGCCAACGTCCTGACTTTC.

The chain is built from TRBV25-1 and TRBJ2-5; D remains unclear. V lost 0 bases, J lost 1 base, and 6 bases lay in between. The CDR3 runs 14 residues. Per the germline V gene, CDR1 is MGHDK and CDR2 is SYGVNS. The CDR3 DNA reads TGTGCCAGCAGTGAATACAGCCTCCAAGAGACCCAGTACTTC. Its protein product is CASSEYSLQETQYF.

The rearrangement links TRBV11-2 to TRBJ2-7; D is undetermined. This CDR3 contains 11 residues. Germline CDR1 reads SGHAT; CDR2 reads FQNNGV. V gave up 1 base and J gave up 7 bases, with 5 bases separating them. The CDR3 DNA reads TGTGCCAGCAGCTTAGGGCAGGAGCAGTACTTC. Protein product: CASSLGQEQYF. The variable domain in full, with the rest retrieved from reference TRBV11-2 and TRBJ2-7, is EAGVAQSPRYKIIEKRQSVAFWCNPISGHATLYWYQQILGQGPKLLIQFQNNGVVDDSQLPKDRFSAERLKGVDSTLKIQPAKLEDSAVYLCASSLGQEQYFGPGTRLTVT.

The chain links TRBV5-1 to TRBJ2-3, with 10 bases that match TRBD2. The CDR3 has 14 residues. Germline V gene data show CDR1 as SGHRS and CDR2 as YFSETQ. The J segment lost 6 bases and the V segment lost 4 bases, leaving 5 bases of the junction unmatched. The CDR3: CASSISGRVDTQYF. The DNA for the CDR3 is TGCGCCAGCAGCATAAGCGGGAGGGTGGATACGCAGTATTTT.

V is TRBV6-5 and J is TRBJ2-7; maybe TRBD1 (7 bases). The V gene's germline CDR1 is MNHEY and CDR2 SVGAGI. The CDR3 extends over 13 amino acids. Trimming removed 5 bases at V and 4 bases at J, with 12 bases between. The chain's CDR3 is CASSPGGRYEQYF. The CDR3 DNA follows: TGTGCCAGCAGTCCAGGGGGGAGGTACGAGCAGTACTTC.

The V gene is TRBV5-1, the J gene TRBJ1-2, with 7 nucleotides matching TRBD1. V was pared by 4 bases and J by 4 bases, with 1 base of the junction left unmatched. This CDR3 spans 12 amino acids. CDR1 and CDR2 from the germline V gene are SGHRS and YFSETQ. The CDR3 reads CASSRTGYGYTF. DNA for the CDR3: TGCGCCAGCAGCAGGACAGGCTATGGCTACACCTTC.

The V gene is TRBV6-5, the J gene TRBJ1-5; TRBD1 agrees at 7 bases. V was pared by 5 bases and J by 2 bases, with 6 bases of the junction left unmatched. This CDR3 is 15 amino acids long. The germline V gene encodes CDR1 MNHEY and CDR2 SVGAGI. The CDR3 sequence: CASSTGQPGNQPQHF. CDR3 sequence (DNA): TGTGCCAGCAGTACGGGACAGCCCGGCAATCAGCCCCAGCATTTT.

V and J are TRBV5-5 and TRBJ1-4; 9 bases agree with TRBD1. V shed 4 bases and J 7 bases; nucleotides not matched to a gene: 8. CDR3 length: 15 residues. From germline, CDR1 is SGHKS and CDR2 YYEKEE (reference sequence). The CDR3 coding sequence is TGTGCCAGCAGCCCCACAGGGGGCGCGGGTGAAAAACTGTTTTTT. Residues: CASSPTGGAGEKLFF.

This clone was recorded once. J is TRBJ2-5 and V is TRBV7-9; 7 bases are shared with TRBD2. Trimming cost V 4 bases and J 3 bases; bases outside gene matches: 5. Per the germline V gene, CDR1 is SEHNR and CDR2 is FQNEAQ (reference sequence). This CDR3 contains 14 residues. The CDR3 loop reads CASSSLGGKETQYF. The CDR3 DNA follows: TGTGCCAGCAGCTCCCTGGGGGGGAAAGAGACCCAGTACTTC.

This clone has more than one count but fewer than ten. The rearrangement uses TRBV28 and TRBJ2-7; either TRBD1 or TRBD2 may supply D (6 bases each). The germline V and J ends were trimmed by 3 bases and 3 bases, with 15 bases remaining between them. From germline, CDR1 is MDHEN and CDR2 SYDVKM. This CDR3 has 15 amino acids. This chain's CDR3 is CASSFGGPDVYEQYF. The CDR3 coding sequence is TGTGCCAGCAGTTTTGGGGGGCCCGATGTCTACGAGCAGTACTTC.

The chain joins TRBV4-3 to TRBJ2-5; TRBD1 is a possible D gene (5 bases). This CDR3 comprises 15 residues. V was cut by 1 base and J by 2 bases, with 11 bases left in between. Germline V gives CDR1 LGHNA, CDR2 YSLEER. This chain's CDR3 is CASSQGAGWQETQYF. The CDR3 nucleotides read TGCGCCAGCAGCCAAGGTGCAGGGTGGCAAGAGACCCAGTACTTC.

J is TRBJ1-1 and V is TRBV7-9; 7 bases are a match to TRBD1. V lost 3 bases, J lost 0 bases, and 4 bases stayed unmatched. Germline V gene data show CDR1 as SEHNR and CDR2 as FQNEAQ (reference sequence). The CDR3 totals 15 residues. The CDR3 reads CASSFRTGMNTEAFF. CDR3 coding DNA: TGTGCCAGCAGCTTCAGGACAGGAATGAACACTGAAGCTTTCTTT.

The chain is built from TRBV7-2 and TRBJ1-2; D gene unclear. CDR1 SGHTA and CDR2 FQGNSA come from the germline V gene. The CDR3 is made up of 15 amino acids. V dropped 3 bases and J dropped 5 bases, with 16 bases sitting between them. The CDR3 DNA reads TGTGCCAGCAGCTTGGGCGTCTTAAGCGGGTATGGCTACACCTTC. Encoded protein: CASSLGVLSGYGYTF.